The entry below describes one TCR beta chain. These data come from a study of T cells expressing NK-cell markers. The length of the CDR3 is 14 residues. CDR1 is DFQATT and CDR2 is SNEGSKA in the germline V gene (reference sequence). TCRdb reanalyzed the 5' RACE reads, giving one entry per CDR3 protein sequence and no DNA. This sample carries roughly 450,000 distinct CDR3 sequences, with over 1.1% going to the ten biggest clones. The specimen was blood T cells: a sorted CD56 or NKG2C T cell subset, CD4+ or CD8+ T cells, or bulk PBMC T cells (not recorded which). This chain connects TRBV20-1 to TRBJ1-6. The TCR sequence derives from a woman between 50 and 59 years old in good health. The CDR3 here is CSASKISDNSPLHF.